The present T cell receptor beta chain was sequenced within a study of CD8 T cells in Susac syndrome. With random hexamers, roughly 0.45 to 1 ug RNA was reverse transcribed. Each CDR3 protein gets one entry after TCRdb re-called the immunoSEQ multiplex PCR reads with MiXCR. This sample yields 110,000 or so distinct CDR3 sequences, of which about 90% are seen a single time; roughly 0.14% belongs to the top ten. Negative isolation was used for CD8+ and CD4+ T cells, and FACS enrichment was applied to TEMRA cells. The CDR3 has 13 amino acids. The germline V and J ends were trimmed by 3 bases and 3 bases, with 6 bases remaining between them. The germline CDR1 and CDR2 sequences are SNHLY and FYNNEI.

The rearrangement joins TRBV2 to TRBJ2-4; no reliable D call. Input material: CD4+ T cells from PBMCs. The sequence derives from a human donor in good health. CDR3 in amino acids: CASSDRGKNIQYF. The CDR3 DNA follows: TGTGCCAGCAGTGATCGAGGCAAAAACATTCAGTACTTC. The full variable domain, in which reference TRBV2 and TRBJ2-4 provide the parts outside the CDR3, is EPEVTQTPSHQVTQMGQEVILRCVPISNHLYFYWYRQILGQKVEFLVSFYNNEISEKSEIFDDQFSVERPDGSNFTLKIRSTKLEDSAMYFCASSDRGKNIQYFGAGTRLSVL.